The rows below give T cell receptor beta chains drawn from one sample of a study of blood T cell repertoires in COVID-19. Method: immunoSEQ multiplex PCR; TCRdb's copy keeps in-frame clones and lacks some. The sample has around 300,000 clones, roughly 85% seen once. The sample comprised peripheral blood. The receptor set was obtained from a human donor in a cohort sampled during active COVID-19. Each CDR3 is given without its conserved first and last residue. A D gene is named only where the DNA matches it firmly. Not every row has a clone size; where given, it reads once, few, many or a size class.

j_gene,d_gene,v_gene,abundance,CDR3aa
TRBJ2-7,TRBD1,TRBV7-2,many,ASSSLGAQGAGEQY
TRBJ2-7,-,TRBV12-1,-,ASSLHAGFSYEQY
TRBJ2-2,-,TRBV3-1/TRBV3-2,-,ASSQFLRGSGELF
TRBJ1-1,-,TRBV6-5,-,ASSRGRGAF
TRBJ1-1,-,TRBV10-1,few,ASSDDIEAF
TRBJ1-1,-,TRBV7-9,once,ASSPPSGHGGTF
TRBJ1-1,TRBD1,TRBV2,-,ASSVGQGLRITEAF
TRBJ2-5,-,TRBV20-1,-,SAIKRETQY
TRBJ1-5,-,TRBV5-1,once,ASIKHNQPQH
TRBJ1-2,TRBD1,TRBV27,-,ASSLLGTGAGYT
TRBJ1-6,-,TRBV9,-,ASSVGGRSPLH
TRBJ1-1,-,TRBV7-9,-,ASSLRSNEAF
TRBJ2-7,-,TRBV12-3/TRBV12-4,once,ASSFQRVNEQY
TRBJ2-5,-,TRBV5-1,-,ASSSGGTLETQY
TRBJ2-7,TRBD1,TRBV19,-,ASSGDRVAEQY
TRBJ1-2,-,TRBV5-1,-,ASSLGGANYGYT
TRBJ2-3,-,TRBV6-5,-,ASSSVSRGTQY
TRBJ2-7,TRBD1,TRBV6-5,-,ASSYSGQGALYEQY
TRBJ1-2,TRBD1,TRBV12-3/TRBV12-4,few,ASSFRDRGGYT
TRBJ1-1,-,TRBV12-3/TRBV12-4,once,ASSLAEKAF
TRBJ2-7,-,TRBV4-2,-,ASSQASTVSYEQY
TRBJ1-3,-,TRBV5-1,few,ASSLEKLGPSGNTIY
TRBJ1-1,-,TRBV24-1,few,ATSGFGLNTEAF
TRBJ2-3,-,TRBV30,-,AWTTGRGDTQY